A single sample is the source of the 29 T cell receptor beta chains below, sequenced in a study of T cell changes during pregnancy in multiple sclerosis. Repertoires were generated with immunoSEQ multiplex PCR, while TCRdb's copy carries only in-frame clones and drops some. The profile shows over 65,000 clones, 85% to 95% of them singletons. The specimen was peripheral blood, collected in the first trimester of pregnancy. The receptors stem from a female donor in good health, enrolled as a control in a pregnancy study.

The CDR3 sequence: CASSATLASGNTIYF. In nucleotides, the CDR3 is TGTGCCAGCAGCGCAACCTTGGCATCTGGAAACACCATATATTTT. This sequence joins TRBV9 and TRBJ1-3; D uncertain. From germline, CDR1 is SGDLS and CDR2 YYNGEE. V was pared by 3 bases and J by 1 base, with 11 bases between. CDR3 length: 15 amino acids.

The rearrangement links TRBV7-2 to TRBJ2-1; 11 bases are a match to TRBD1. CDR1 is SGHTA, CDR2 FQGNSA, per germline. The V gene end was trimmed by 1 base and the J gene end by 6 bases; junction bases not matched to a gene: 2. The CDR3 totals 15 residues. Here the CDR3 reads CASSLGGTGGNEQFF. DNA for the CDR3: TGTGCCAGCAGCTTAGGTGGGACAGGGGGCAATGAGCAGTTCTTC.

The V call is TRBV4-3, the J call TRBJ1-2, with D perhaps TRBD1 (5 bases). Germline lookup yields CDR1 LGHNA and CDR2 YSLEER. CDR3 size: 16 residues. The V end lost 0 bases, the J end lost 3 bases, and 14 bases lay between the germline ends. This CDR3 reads CASSQDARDSYYGYTF. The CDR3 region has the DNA TGCGCCAGCAGCCAAGATGCGAGAGACAGCTACTATGGCTACACCTTC.

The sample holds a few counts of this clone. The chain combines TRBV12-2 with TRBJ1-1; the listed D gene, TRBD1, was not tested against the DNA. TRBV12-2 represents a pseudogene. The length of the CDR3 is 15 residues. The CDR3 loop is CASRLTTGGLAEAFF. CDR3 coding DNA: TGTGCAAGTCGCTTAACGACAGGGGGCTTGGCTGAAGCTTTCTTT.

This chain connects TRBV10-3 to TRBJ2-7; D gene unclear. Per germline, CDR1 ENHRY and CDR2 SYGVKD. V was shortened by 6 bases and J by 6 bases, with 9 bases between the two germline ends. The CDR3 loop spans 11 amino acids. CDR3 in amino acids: CAISARAEQYF. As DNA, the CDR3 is TGTGCCATCAGCGCTAGAGCCGAGCAGTACTTC.

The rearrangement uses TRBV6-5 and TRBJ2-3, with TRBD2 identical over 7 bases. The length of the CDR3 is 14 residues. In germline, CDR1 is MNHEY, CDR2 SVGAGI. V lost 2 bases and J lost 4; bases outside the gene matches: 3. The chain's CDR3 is CASSYGRAADTQYF. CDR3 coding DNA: TGTGCCAGCAGTTACGGGAGGGCCGCAGATACGCAGTATTTT.

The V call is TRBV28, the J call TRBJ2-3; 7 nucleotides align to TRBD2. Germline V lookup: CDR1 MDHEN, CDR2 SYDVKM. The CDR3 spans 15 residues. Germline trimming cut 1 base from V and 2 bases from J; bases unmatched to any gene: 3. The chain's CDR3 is CASSLLAGVTDTQYF. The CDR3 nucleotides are TGTGCCAGCAGTTTATTGGCGGGGGTCACAGATACGCAGTATTTT.

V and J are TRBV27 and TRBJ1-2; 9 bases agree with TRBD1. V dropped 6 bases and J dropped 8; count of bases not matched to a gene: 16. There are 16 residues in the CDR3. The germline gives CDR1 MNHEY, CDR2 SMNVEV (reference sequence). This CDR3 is CASSALGQGRTSGYTF. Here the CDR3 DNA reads TGTGCCAGCAGCGCACTCGGACAGGGGAGAACTAGCGGCTACACCTTC.

CDR3 sequence (DNA): TGTGCCAGCAGCCCTCAAGGGCTCGGGGGCGAGCAGTACTTC. This translates into CASSPQGLGGEQYF. The chain is built from TRBV7-9 and TRBJ2-7, with D possibly matching TRBD2 (6 bases). This CDR3 has 14 residues. Germline V lookup: CDR1 SEHNR, CDR2 FQNEAQ (reference sequence). V shed 5 bases and J shed 6 bases, with 17 bases lying between them.

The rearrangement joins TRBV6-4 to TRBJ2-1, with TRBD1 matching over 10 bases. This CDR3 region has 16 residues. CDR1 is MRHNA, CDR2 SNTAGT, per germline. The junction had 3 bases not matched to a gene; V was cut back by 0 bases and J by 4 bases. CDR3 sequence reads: CASSDSTGGRYNEQFF. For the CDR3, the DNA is TGTGCCAGCAGTGACTCGACAGGGGGCCGTTACAATGAGCAGTTCTTC.

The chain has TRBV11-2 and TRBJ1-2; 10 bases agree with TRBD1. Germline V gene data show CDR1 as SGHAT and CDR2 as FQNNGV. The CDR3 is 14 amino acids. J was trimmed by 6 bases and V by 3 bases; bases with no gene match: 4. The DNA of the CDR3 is TGTGCCAGCAGCTTGACAGGGGGCATACATGGCTACACCTTC. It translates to CASSLTGGIHGYTF.

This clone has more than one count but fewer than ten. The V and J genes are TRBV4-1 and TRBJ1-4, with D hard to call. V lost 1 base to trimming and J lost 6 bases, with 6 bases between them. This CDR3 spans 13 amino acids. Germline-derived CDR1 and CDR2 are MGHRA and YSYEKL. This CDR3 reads CASSQAGDEKLFF. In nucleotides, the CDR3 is TGCGCCAGCAGCCAAGCGGGAGATGAAAAACTGTTTTTT.

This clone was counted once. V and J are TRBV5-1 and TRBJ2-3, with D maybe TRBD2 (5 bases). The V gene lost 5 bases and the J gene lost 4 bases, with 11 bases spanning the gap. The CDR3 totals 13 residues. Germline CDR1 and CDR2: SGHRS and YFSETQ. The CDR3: CASRDSRADTQYF. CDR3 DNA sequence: TGCGCCAGCAGGGACTCCAGAGCAGATACGCAGTATTTT.

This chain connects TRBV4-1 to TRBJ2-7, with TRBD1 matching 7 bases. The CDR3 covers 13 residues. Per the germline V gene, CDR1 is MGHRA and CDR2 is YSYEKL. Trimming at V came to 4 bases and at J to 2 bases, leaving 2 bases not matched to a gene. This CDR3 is CASSPTGTYEQYF. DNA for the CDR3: TGCGCCAGCAGCCCGACAGGGACCTACGAGCAGTACTTC.

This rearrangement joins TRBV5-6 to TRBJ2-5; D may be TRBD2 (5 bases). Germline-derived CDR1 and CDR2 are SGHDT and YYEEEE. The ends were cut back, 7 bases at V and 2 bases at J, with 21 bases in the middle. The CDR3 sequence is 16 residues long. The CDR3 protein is CASHQEARLKQETQYF. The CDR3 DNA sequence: TGTGCCAGCCATCAGGAGGCCCGATTGAAGCAAGAGACCCAGTACTTC.

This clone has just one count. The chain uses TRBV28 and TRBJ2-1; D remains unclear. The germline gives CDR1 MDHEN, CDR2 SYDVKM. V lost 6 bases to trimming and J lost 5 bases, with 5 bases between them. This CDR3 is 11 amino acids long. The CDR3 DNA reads TGTGCCAGCAGGGAGAACAATGAGCAGTTCTTC. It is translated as CASRENNEQFF.

As DNA, the CDR3 is TGTGCCAGCAGCTTGGTAAGGAGGGAGGTGGGAGTAGAGCAGTACTTC. Translating gives CASSLVRREVGVEQYF. The chain recombines TRBV5-5 with TRBJ2-7, with D perhaps matching TRBD2 (6 bases). Trimming left V 0 bases short and J 7 bases short, with 20 bases between. CDR3 size: 16 residues. Germline CDR1 is SGHKS and CDR2 is YYEKEE (reference sequence).

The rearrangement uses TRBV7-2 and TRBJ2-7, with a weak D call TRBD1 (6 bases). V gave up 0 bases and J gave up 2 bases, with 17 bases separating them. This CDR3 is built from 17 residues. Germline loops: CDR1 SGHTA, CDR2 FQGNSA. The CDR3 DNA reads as TGTGCCAGCAGCTTAGCGGATCTTCCGGGGACAACCTACGAGCAGTACTTC. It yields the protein CASSLADLPGTTYEQYF.

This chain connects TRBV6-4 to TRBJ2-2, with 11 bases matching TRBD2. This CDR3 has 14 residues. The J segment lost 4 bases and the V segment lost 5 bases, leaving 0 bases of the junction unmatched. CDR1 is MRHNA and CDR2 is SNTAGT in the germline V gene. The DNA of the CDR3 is TGTGCCAGCAGTCTAGCGGGGGGCACCGGGGAGCTGTTTTTT. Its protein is CASSLAGGTGELFF.

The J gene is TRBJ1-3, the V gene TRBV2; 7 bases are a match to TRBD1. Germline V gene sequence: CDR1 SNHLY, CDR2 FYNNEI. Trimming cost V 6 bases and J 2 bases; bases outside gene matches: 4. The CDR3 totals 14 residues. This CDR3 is CASSQTGTGNTIYF. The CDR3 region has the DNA TGTGCCAGCAGCCAGACAGGGACTGGAAACACCATATATTTT. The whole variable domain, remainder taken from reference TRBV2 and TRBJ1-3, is EPEVTQTPSHQVTQMGQEVILRCVPISNHLYFYWYRQILGQKVEFLVSFYNNEISEKSEIFDDQFSVERPDGSNFTLKIRSTKLEDSAMYFCASSQTGTGNTIYFGEGSWLTVV.

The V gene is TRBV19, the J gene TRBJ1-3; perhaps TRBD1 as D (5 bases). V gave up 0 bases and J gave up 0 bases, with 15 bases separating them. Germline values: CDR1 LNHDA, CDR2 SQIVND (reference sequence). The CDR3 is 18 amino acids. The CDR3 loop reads CASSIDSGLRASGNTIYF. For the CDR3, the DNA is TGTGCCAGTAGTATAGACTCGGGACTTAGAGCCTCTGGAAACACCATATATTTT.

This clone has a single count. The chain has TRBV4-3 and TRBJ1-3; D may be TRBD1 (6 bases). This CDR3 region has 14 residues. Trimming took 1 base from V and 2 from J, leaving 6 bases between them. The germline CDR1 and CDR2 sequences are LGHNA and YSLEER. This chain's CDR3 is CASSQGQAGNTIYF. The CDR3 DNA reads TGCGCCAGCAGCCAAGGACAGGCTGGAAACACCATATATTTT.

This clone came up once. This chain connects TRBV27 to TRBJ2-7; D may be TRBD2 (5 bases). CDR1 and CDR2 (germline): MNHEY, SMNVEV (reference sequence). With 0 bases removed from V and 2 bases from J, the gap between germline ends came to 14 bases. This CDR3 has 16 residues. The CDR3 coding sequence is TGTGCCAGCAGTTTATCTGGTCCTATGAGGGCCTACGAGCAGTACTTC. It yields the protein CASSLSGPMRAYEQYF.

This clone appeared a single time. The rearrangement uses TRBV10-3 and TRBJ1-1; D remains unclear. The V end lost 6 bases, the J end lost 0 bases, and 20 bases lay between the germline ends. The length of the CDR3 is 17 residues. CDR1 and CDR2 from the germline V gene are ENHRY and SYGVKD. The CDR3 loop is CAISLYERSRMNTEAFF. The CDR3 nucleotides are TGTGCCATCAGCCTCTATGAGCGATCCCGGATGAACACTGAAGCTTTCTTT.

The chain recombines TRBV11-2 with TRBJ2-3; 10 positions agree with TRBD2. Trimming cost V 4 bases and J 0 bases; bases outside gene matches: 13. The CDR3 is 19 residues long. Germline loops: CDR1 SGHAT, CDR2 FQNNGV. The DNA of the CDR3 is TGTGCCAGCAGCTCGAGGTGGGCTAGCGGGGGCTCTAGCACAGATACGCAGTATTTT. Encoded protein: CASSSRWASGGSSTDTQYF.

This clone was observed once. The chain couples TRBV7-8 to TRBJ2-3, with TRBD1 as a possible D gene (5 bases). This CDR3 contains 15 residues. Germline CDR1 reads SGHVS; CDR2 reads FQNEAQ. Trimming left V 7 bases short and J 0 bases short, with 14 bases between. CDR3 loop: CASNLLTASTDTQYF. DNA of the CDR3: TGTGCCAGCAACTTGTTGACAGCTAGCACAGATACGCAGTATTTT.

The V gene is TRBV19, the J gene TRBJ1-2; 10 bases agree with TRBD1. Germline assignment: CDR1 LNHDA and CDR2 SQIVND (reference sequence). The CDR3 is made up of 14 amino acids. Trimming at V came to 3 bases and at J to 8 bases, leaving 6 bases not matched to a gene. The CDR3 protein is CASSIGTGVLGYTF. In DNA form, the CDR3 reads TGTGCCAGTAGTATTGGGACAGGGGTACTCGGCTACACCTTC.

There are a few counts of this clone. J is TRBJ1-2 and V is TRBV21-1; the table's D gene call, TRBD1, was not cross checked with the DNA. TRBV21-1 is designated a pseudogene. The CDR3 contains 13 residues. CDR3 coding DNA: TGTGCCAGCAGCAAGGCAGGGATCTATGGCTACACCTTC. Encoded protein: CASSKAGIYGYTF.

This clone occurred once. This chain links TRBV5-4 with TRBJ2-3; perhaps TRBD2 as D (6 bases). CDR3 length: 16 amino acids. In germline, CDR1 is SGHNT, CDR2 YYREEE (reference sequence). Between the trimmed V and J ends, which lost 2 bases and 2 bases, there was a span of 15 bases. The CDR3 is CASSFWDGSFTDTQYF. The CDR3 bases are TGTGCCAGCAGCTTCTGGGACGGGAGTTTCACAGATACGCAGTATTTT.